This TCR beta chain derives from a study of T cell changes during pregnancy in multiple sclerosis. Per the germline V gene, CDR1 is GTSNPN and CDR2 is SVGIG (reference sequence). The V end lost 2 bases, the J end lost 4 bases, and 15 bases lay between the germline ends. The CDR3 covers 15 residues. This clone was seen a few times. Here immunoSEQ multiplex PCR was the method, and the copy in TCRdb shows in-frame clones only, minus some. Seen here are tens of thousands of clones, 85% to 95% observed once, and the top ten hold just over 0.65%. The receptor's source is a female donor with multiple sclerosis, enrolled in a pregnancy study. The chain links TRBV30 to TRBJ1-5; the D gene is possibly TRBD1 (6 bases). The input for sequencing was CD4+ T cells from peripheral blood mononuclear cells, taken in the third trimester of pregnancy. The CDR3 protein is CAWSTGFGENQPQHF. In DNA form, the CDR3 reads TGTGCCTGGAGTACAGGGTTTGGGGAAAATCAGCCCCAGCATTTT.